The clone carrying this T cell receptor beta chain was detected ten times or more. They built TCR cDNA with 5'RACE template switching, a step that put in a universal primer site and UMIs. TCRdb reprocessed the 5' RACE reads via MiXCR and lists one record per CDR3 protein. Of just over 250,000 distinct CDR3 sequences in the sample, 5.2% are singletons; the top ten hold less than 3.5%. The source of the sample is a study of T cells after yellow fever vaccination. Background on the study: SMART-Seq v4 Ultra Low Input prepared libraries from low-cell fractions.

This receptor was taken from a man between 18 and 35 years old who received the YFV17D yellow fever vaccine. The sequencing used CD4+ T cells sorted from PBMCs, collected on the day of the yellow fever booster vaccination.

The CDR3 DNA is TGTGCCAGCAGGAACACGGGGGAAACTGAAGCTTTCTTT. This codes for CASRNTGETEAFF. The chain employs TRBV12-3 or TRBV12-4 and TRBJ1-1; perhaps TRBD1 as D (5 bases). The CDR3 runs to 13 residues. Trimming took off 6 bases at V and 5 bases at J, with 13 bases between the two ends.